This is a list of T cell receptor beta chains from one sample in a study of T cell changes during pregnancy in multiple sclerosis. Libraries were prepared by immunoSEQ multiplex PCR; TCRdb keeps only in-frame clonotypes and omits some of them. Seen here are about 57,000 clones, around 92% observed once, and the top ten hold around 0.74%. The sequences come from CD4+ T cells from peripheral blood mononuclear cells, collected in the third trimester of pregnancy. Every receptor here comes from a female donor with multiple sclerosis, enrolled in a pregnancy study. The CDR3 runs from the conserved cysteine through the conserved F or W. The listing skips clone size in some rows; elsewhere it reads once, few, many or a size class.

V,size,J,CDR3
TRBV5-5,.,TRBJ2-1,CASSFDRHNEQFF
TRBV7-2,.,TRBJ2-7,CASSSIDRAYEQYF
TRBV19,.,TRBJ1-2,CASSTGYGYTF
TRBV4-3,.,TRBJ2-2,CASSQEARQTFTGELFF
TRBV6-6,.,TRBJ2-7,CASRPPGHDEQYF
TRBV19,.,TRBJ2-7,CASSIGQGVGYEQYF
TRBV19,.,TRBJ1-1,CATGENMNTEAFF
TRBV19,few,TRBJ1-1,CASMRDFRGEAFF
TRBV6-6,.,TRBJ1-3,CASSSPDSVSGNTIYF
TRBV6-9,.,TRBJ1-1,CARVTGTGNTEAFF
TRBV27,.,TRBJ2-5,CASSPTSGAGRMRETQYF
TRBV2,.,TRBJ1-4,CASSAGTGGEKLFF
TRBV7-8,.,TRBJ1-3,CASSSQTGSSGNTIYF
TRBV5-1,.,TRBJ1-2,CASSLGGGAAPGYTF
TRBV7-3,.,TRBJ1-2,CASSSGGDYGYTF
TRBV5-1,.,TRBJ2-1,CASSFTSGANEQFF
TRBV9,once,TRBJ2-3,CASSVASGGPSTDTQYF
TRBV14,.,TRBJ1-5,CASSQDRSGPQHF
TRBV4-2,.,TRBJ2-4,CASSQETSGAENIQYF
TRBV19,.,TRBJ1-5,CASSRRGRGFGNQPQHF
TRBV19,medium-sized,TRBJ2-7,CASSWGQGDEQYF
TRBV6-5,.,TRBJ2-7,CASSYYDRTYEQYF
TRBV5-8,.,TRBJ2-5,CASSLAPGLPGGETQYF
TRBV27,.,TRBJ1-5,CASRLSAQKNQPQHF
TRBV15,.,TRBJ2-1,CATSRENSGAAYNEQFF
TRBV19,.,TRBJ1-4,CASSSRGIEKLFF
TRBV30,.,TRBJ2-3,CAWSPNLRRYF
TRBV7-3,.,TRBJ2-2,CASSPTANTGELFF
TRBV7-2,once,TRBJ2-1,CASSEQVAGGFYNEQFF
TRBV7-9,.,TRBJ1-2,CASSLATGSNYGYTF
TRBV9,.,TRBJ1-2,CASSASGQGSGYTF
TRBV6-6,.,TRBJ1-1,CASSYPRQQNTEAFF
TRBV6-5,.,TRBJ2-3,CASSRRLTDTQYF
TRBV29-1,.,TRBJ2-7,CSVVTGWDSYEQYF
TRBV5-4,.,TRBJ1-1,CASTAGQMNTEAFF
TRBV30,once,TRBJ1-5,CAWSQAAGQVSNQPQHF
TRBV5-6,once,TRBJ1-1,CASSRKGHYRNTEAFF
TRBV30,.,TRBJ1-1,CAWNPTGVPEAFF
TRBV7-2,.,TRBJ1-1,CASSFSSRATEAFF
TRBV7-2,.,TRBJ1-5,CASSLERGRGGRTPQPQHF
TRBV12-5,.,TRBJ2-1,CASRTSLSNEQFF
TRBV19,.,TRBJ1-4,CATARGGFGEKLFF
TRBV6-1,.,TRBJ2-7,CASMYYEQYF
TRBV4-2,.,TRBJ1-2,CASSHPRQTENYGYTF
TRBV10-3,.,TRBJ2-2,CAINSLRGGGSNTGELFF
TRBV6-5,few,TRBJ1-1,CASSYSGGTEAFF
TRBV5-1,.,TRBJ2-3,CASSSLAGYPQYF
TRBV27,.,TRBJ2-1,CASSSGLAGGRDNEQFF
TRBV6-6,.,TRBJ1-1,CASSGRDSFMNTEAFF
TRBV7-9,few,TRBJ1-2,CASSFYSNYGYTF
TRBV25-1,.,TRBJ1-2,CASSDEVRGGHYGYTF
TRBV5-8,.,TRBJ2-3,CASSLSGTSGVGTTDTQYF
TRBV7-9,.,TRBJ2-5,CASSFTGGRETQYF
TRBV7-6,once,TRBJ2-3,CASSPLAGRSTDTQYF
TRBV6-1,.,TRBJ1-1,CASGGAERATEAFF